This is a list of T cell receptor beta chains from one sample in a study of PD-L1 blockade in urothelial cancer. TCRdb's copy holds only in-frame clones and misses some; the assay was immunoSEQ multiplex PCR. The sample shows some 53,000 clones, approximately 81% of them seen only once. The sample in question was PBMCs, obtained around atezolizumab (anti-PD-L1) treatment. The receptors come from a man aged 70 or older with urothelial cancer. Each CDR3 is given with its conserved first and last residue. A D gene is named only where the DNA matches it firmly. Not every row has a clone size; where given, it reads once, few, many or a size class.

J gene | clone size | V gene | D gene | CDR3 protein | CDR3 DNA
TRBJ2-7 | NA | TRBV4-2 | TRBD1 | CASSLRQGDTYEQYF | TGTGCCAGCAGCCTAAGACAGGGTGATACCTACGAGCAGTACTTC
TRBJ2-1 | NA | TRBV10-3 | NA | CAISVQDEQFF | TGTGCCATCAGTGTACAGGATGAGCAGTTCTTC
TRBJ2-2 | once | TRBV10-3 | NA | CAISDRGADTGELFF | TGTGCCATCAGTGATCGGGGGGCGGACACCGGGGAGCTGTTTTTT
TRBJ1-2 | NA | TRBV11-3 | TRBD1 | CASSRTGMRNGYTF | TGTGCCAGCAGCCGGACAGGGATGAGGAACGGCTACACCTTC
TRBJ1-1 | NA | TRBV11-2 | NA | CASSSGLGEAFF | TGTGCCAGCAGTTCGGGACTTGGTGAAGCTTTCTTT
TRBJ1-3 | NA | TRBV4-1 | NA | CASRSNLDSRNTIYF | TGCGCCAGCAGATCAAACTTAGACAGCCGAAACACCATATATTTT
TRBJ1-2 | few | TRBV6-5 | NA | CASRTGGQGYTF | TGTGCCAGCAGGACAGGCGGACAGGGCTACACCTTC
TRBJ2-6 | NA | TRBV5-4 | TRBD1 | CASSPTLKQGAGANVLTF | TGTGCCAGCAGCCCAACTTTAAAACAGGGGGCCGGGGCCAACGTCCTGACTTTC
TRBJ2-6 | NA | TRBV7-3 | NA | CASSLTGAPGANVLTF | TGTGCCAGCAGCTTGACAGGCGCACCTGGGGCCAACGTCCTGACTTTC
TRBJ2-1 | NA | TRBV5-6 | TRBD2 | CASSLLMDLAGGMINEQFF | TGTGCCAGCAGCCTATTAATGGATTTAGCGGGGGGGATGATCAATGAGCAGTTCTTC
TRBJ2-7 | few | TRBV15 | TRBD2 | CATSRDQVAGVYEQYF | TGTGCCACCAGCAGAGATCAGGTAGCGGGAGTCTACGAGCAGTACTTC
TRBJ2-7 | few | TRBV28 | TRBD2 | CASSNLLADEEYEQYF | TGTGCCAGCAGCAATTTACTAGCGGACGAGGAGTACGAGCAGTACTTC
TRBJ2-3 | NA | TRBV7-3 | NA | CASSPLGRSTDTQYF | TGTGCCAGCAGCCCACTAGGTAGAAGCACAGATACGCAGTATTTT
TRBJ1-3 | NA | TRBV4-3 | NA | CASSQEAGAANTIYF | TGCGCCAGCAGCCAAGAAGCAGGGGCAGCAAACACCATATATTTT
TRBJ2-2 | NA | TRBV11-3 | TRBD2 | CASSFLTSGRAEFTGELFF | TGTGCCAGCAGCTTCCTCACTAGCGGGAGGGCCGAATTCACCGGGGAGCTGTTTTTT
TRBJ1-4 | few | TRBV5-1 | NA | CASSFRGRFDLGEKLFF | TGCGCCAGCAGCTTCCGGGGTCGGTTTGACCTAGGTGAAAAACTGTTTTTT
TRBJ2-1 | many | TRBV30 | TRBD1 | CAWSVPNDRASYNEQFF | TGTGCCTGGAGTGTACCGAATGACAGGGCCTCCTACAATGAGCAGTTCTTC
TRBJ2-2 | NA | TRBV7-9 | NA | CASSSGNRVTGELFF | TGTGCCAGCAGCTCCGGAAACAGGGTCACCGGGGAGCTGTTTTTT
TRBJ1-1 | NA | TRBV19 | NA | CASSTNTGVTEAFF | TGTGCCAGTAGTACCAACACGGGAGTGACTGAAGCTTTCTTT
TRBJ2-3 | NA | TRBV11-3 | NA | CASRGPTDTQYF | TGTGCCAGCAGGGGGCCGACAGATACGCAGTATTTT
TRBJ1-3 | NA | TRBV28 | NA | CASSSTGSSGNTIYF | TGTGCCAGCAGTTCAACAGGGAGCTCTGGAAACACCATATATTTT
TRBJ1-3 | few | TRBV4-1 | NA | CASSQVVPAEDSGNTIYF | TGCGCCAGCAGCCAAGTAGTGCCAGCCGAGGACTCTGGAAACACCATATATTTT
TRBJ1-4 | few | TRBV19 | NA | CASSHRVTNEKLFF | TGTGCCAGTAGTCACAGGGTCACTAATGAAAAACTGTTTTTT
TRBJ2-1 | NA | TRBV9 | TRBD2 | CASSAGTSGRKGSDEQFF | TGTGCCAGCAGCGCCGGGACTAGCGGGAGAAAAGGGTCCGATGAGCAGTTCTTC
TRBJ1-1 | few | TRBV28 | NA | CASSFGSTEAFF | TGTGCCAGCAGTTTCGGGAGCACTGAAGCTTTCTTT
TRBJ2-1 | NA | TRBV7-9 | NA | CASSLGLGSYNEQFF | TGTGCCAGCAGCTTAGGACTAGGGTCCTACAATGAGCAGTTCTTC
TRBJ2-7 | few | TRBV11-3 | NA | CASSSRRVSHEQYF | TGTGCCAGCAGCAGTCGCAGGGTCTCCCACGAGCAGTACTTC
TRBJ1-1 | NA | TRBV7-9 | TRBD1 | CASSSTGFAFF | TGTGCCAGCAGCTCGACAGGGTTTGCTTTCTTT
TRBJ1-2 | NA | TRBV4-2 | NA | CASSLGGRTHGYTF | TGTGCCAGCAGCTTGGGGGGGCGGACCCATGGCTACACCTTC
TRBJ2-5 | NA | TRBV5-4 | TRBD2 | CASSGGGRIEATQYF | TGTGCCAGCAGCGGCGGCGGGAGAATTGAAGCGACCCAGTACTTC
TRBJ2-7 | NA | TRBV21-1 | NA | CARREQYF | TGTGCCAGGAGGGAGCAGTACTTC
TRBJ2-5 | NA | TRBV9 | TRBD1 | CASSVAPTGIQETQYF | TGTGCCAGCAGCGTAGCTCCGACAGGGATCCAAGAGACCCAGTACTTC
TRBJ2-7 | few | TRBV16 | NA | CASSLGTSIDEQYF | TGTGCCAGCAGCCTGGGGACAAGCATCGACGAGCAGTACTTC
TRBJ2-7 | NA | TRBV19 | TRBD1 | CASSPRDRGPYEQYF | TGTGCCAGTAGTCCCCGGGACAGGGGGCCATACGAGCAGTACTTC
TRBJ1-2 | NA | TRBV7-3 | TRBD1 | CASSPTGSDYGYTF | TGTGCCAGCAGCCCGACAGGGTCGGACTATGGCTACACCTTC
TRBJ2-5 | NA | TRBV28 | TRBD1 | CASSLYGQGLETQYF | TGTGCCAGCAGTTTATACGGACAGGGGTTAGAGACCCAGTACTTC
TRBJ2-7 | NA | TRBV27 | TRBD1 | CASSHTGGHEQYF | TGTGCCAGCAGTCACACAGGGGGCCACGAGCAGTACTTC
TRBJ2-5 | few | TRBV5-1 | TRBD2 | CASRGSGGPQGAQYF | TGCGCCAGCAGGGGAAGCGGGGGGCCCCAAGGGGCCCAGTACTTC
TRBJ2-7 | NA | TRBV5-3 | TRBD2 | CARPLAGPSYEQYF | TGTGCCAGACCTTTAGCGGGTCCCTCCTACGAGCAGTACTTC
TRBJ2-2 | NA | TRBV11-2 | NA | CASSFNRPNTGELFF | TGTGCCAGCAGCTTCAACAGACCGAACACCGGGGAGCTGTTTTTT
TRBJ1-3 | once | TRBV7-2 | TRBD1 | CASSSGQGFLDTIYF | TGTGCCAGCAGCTCCGGACAGGGATTTCTCGACACCATATATTTT
TRBJ2-5 | NA | TRBV14 | TRBD2 | CASSQDRGLAGERETQYF | TGTGCCAGCAGCCAAGATAGGGGACTAGCGGGTGAGAGAGAGACCCAGTACTTC
TRBJ2-1 | NA | TRBV6-5 | NA | CASSLRSSYNEQFF | TGTGCCAGCAGTTTACGGAGCTCCTACAATGAGCAGTTCTTC
TRBJ1-2 | NA | TRBV5-5 | NA | CASSTPDRRRLYGYTF | TGTGCCAGCAGCACGCCCGACAGGAGGCGGTTGTATGGCTACACCTTC
TRBJ2-2 | NA | TRBV6-5 | NA | CASSYRRGATGELFF | TGTGCCAGCAGTTACCGACGGGGGGCCACCGGGGAGCTGTTTTTT
TRBJ1-1 | NA | TRBV18 | NA | CASSRLDFSGRENTEAFF | TGTGCCAGCTCACGACTAGACTTCTCGGGGAGGGAGAACACTGAAGCTTTCTTT
TRBJ1-2 | NA | TRBV6-5 | TRBD1 | CASSKGQAYGYTF | TGTGCCAGCAGCAAAGGACAGGCCTATGGCTACACCTTC
TRBJ1-1 | NA | TRBV5-6 | NA | CASSPDYGGEMNTEAFF | TGTGCCAGCAGCCCAGATTACGGAGGGGAAATGAACACTGAAGCTTTCTTT
TRBJ2-2 | NA | TRBV6-4 | NA | CASSVEANTGELFF | TGTGCCAGCTCTGTGGAGGCGAACACCGGGGAGCTGTTTTTT